What follows are 6 T cell receptor beta chains derived from one specimen sequenced in a study of neoadjuvant anti-PD-1 for oral cavity cancer. Some clones are missing from TCRdb's copy, which holds only in-frame ones; the method was immunoSEQ multiplex PCR. The table lists 11,000 to 15,000 clones, about 70% of them singletons, with roughly 3.3% in the top ten. This sample comprised PBMCs, obtained before nivolumab (anti-PD-1) treatment. The source of these receptors is a person between 35 and 79 years old with oral cavity squamous cell carcinoma.

Only one count was recorded for this clone. V gene TRBV14 combines with J gene TRBJ2-3; D might be TRBD1 or TRBD2, each matching 6 bases. The germline V and J ends were trimmed by 1 base and 6 bases, with 14 bases remaining between them. Germline V gene lookup returns CDR1 SGHDN and CDR2 FVKESK. The CDR3 has 15 residues. The CDR3 nucleotides are TGTGCCAGCAGCCAAGTTTTCGGGGGCCCTGATACGCAGTATTTT. Translating it yields CASSQVFGGPDTQYF.

The chain carries TRBV5-1 and TRBJ2-3; D remains ambiguous. The germline V gene has CDR1 SGHRS and CDR2 YFSETQ. The CDR3 contains 14 residues. The V end was cut by 4 bases, the J end by 2 bases, with 11 bases between. This chain's CDR3 is CASSVSWHTDTQYF. The CDR3 nucleotides read TGCGCCAGCAGCGTAAGTTGGCACACAGATACGCAGTATTTT.

This rearrangement joins TRBV7-9 to TRBJ2-7, with 9 bases fitting TRBD1. Germline loops: CDR1 SEHNR, CDR2 FQNEAQ (reference sequence). The J segment lost 2 bases and the V segment lost 1 base, leaving 3 bases of the junction unmatched. The CDR3 runs to 15 residues. The CDR3 region is CASSLGDRGAYEQYF. Here the CDR3 DNA reads TGTGCCAGCAGCTTAGGAGACAGGGGGGCCTACGAGCAGTACTTC.

The chain has TRBV7-9 and TRBJ1-4; D gene ambiguous. The CDR3 sequence is 13 residues long. Trimming took off 2 bases at V and 7 bases at J, with 8 bases between the two ends. Germline lookup yields CDR1 SEHNR and CDR2 FQNEAQ (reference sequence). Here the CDR3 reads CASSLNVGEKLFF. CDR3 sequence (DNA): TGTGCCAGCAGCTTAAACGTGGGTGAAAAACTGTTTTTT.

The chain recombines TRBV19 with TRBJ1-1, with a tentative D call TRBD1 (5 bases). V gave up 2 bases and J gave up 6 bases, with 16 bases separating them. The CDR3 covers 15 residues. Germline lookup yields CDR1 LNHDA and CDR2 SQIVND (reference sequence). The CDR3 coding sequence is TGTGCCAGTAGTATAACCCCCTACGGGGGAGCTGAAGCTTTCTTT. The encoded protein is CASSITPYGGAEAFF. Looking up the rest from reference TRBV19 and TRBJ1-1 gives the full variable domain: DGGITQSPKYLFRKEGQNVTLSCEQNLNHDAMYWYRQDPGQGLRLIYYSQIVNDFQKGDIAEGYSVSREKKESFPLTVTSAQKNPTAFYLCASSITPYGGAEAFFGQGTRLTVV.

The chain employs TRBV5-1 and TRBJ2-2; 10 bases agree with TRBD1. V was clipped by 3 bases and J by 3 bases; unmatched bases: 11. Germline lookup yields CDR1 SGHRS and CDR2 YFSETQ. The CDR3 length is 18 residues. The CDR3 DNA sequence: TGCGCCAGCAGCTCGTTCCGGGACAGGGGAAGATACACCGGGGAGCTGTTTTTT. It translates to CASSSFRDRGRYTGELFF.